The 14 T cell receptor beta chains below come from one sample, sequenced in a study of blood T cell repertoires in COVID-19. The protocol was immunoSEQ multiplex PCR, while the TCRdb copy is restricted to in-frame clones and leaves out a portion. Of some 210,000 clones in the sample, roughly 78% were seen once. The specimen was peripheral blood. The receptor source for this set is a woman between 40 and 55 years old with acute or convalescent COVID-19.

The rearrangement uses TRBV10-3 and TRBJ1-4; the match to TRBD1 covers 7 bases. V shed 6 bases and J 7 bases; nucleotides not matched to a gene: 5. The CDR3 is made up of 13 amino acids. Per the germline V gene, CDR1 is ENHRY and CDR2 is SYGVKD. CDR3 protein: CAISQNRGEKLFF. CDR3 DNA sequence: TGTGCCATCAGCCAAAACAGGGGTGAAAAACTGTTTTTT.

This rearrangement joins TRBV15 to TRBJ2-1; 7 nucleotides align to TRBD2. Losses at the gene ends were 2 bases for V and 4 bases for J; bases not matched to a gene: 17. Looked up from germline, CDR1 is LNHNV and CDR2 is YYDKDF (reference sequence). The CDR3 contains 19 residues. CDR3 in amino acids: CATSRLGDYLNPLYNEQFF. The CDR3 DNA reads TGTGCCACCAGCAGACTAGGGGACTATTTAAACCCCCTTTACAATGAGCAGTTCTTC.

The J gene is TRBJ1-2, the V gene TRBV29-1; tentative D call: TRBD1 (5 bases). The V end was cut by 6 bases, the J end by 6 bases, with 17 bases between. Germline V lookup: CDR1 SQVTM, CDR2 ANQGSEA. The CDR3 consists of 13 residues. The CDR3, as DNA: TGCAGCGTGCCCAGACAGTGGTATAATGGCTACACCTTC. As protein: CSVPRQWYNGYTF.

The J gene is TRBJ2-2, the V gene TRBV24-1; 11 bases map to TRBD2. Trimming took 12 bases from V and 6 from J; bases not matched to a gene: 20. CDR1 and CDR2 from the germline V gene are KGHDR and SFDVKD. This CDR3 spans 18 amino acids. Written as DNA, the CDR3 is TGTGCCCCCTTCCAACCGGGACTAGCGGTGATAGGGCCCGGGGAGCTGTTTTTT. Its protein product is CAPFQPGLAVIGPGELFF.

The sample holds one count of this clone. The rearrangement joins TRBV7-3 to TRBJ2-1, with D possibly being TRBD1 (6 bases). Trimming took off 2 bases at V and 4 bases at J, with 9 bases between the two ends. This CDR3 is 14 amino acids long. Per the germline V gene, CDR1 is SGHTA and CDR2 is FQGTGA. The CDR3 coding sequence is TGTGCCAGCAGCTTACAGGGGTCATACAATGAGCAGTTCTTC. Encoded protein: CASSLQGSYNEQFF.

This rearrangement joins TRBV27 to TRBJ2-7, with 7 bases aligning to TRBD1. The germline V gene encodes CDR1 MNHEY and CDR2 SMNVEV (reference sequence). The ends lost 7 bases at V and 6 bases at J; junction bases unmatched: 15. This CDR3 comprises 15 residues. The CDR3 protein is CASKQVAGGSTEQYF. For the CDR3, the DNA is TGTGCCAGCAAACAGGTGGCAGGGGGATCGACCGAGCAGTACTTC.

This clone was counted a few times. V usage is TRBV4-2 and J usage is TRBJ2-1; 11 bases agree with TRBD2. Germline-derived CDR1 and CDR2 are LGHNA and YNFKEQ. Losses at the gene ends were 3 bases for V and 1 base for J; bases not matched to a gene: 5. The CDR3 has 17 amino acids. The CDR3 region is CASSHISGGASYNEQFF. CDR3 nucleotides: TGTGCCAGCAGCCATATTAGCGGGGGGGCATCCTACAATGAGCAGTTCTTC.

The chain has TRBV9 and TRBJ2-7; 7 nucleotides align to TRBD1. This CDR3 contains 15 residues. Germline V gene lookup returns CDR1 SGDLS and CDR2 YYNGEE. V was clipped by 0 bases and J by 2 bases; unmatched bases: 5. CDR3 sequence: CASSVAGQFTYEQYF. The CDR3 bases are TGTGCCAGCAGCGTAGCGGGACAGTTTACCTACGAGCAGTACTTC.

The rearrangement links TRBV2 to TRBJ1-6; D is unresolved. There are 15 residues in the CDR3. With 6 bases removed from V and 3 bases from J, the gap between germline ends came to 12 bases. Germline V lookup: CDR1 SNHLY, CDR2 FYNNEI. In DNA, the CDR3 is TGTGCCAGCAGGGAAAACAGTAACTATAATTCACCCCTCCACTTT. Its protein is CASRENSNYNSPLHF.

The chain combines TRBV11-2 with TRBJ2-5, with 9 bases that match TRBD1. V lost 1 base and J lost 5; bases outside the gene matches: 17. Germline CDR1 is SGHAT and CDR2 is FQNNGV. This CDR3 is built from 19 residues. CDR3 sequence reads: CASSLVATGGSPRRETQYF. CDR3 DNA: TGTGCCAGCAGCTTAGTGGCGACAGGGGGATCTCCGAGGCGTGAGACCCAGTACTTC.

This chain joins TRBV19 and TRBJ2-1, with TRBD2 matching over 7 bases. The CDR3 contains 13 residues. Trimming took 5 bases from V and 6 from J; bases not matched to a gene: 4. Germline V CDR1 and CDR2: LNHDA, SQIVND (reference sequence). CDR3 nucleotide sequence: TGTGCCAGTAGTGCCGGGGGGAGCAATGAGCAGTTCTTC. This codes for CASSAGGSNEQFF.

The chain's CDR3 is CASSQAGGFSYNEQFF. CDR3 DNA: TGCGCCAGCAGCCAAGCAGGTGGTTTCTCCTACAATGAGCAGTTCTTC. This rearrangement joins TRBV4-1 to TRBJ2-1; D unclear. The germline gives CDR1 MGHRA, CDR2 YSYEKL. CDR3 length: 16 amino acids. Trimming shortened V by 1 base and J by 0 bases, and 10 bases separated the two germline ends.

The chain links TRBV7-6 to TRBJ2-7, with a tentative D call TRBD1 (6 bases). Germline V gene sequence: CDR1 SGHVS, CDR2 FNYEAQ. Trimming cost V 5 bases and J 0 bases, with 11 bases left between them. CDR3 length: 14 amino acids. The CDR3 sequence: CASSLRTDSYEQYF. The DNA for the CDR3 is TGTGCCAGCAGCCTGAGGACAGACTCCTACGAGCAGTACTTC. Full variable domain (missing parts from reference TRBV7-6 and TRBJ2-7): GAGVSQSPRYKVTKRGQDVALRCDPISGHVSLYWYRQALGQGPEFLTYFNYEAQQDKSGLPNDRFSAERPEGSISTLTIQRTEQRDSAMYRCASSLRTDSYEQYFGPGTRLTVT.

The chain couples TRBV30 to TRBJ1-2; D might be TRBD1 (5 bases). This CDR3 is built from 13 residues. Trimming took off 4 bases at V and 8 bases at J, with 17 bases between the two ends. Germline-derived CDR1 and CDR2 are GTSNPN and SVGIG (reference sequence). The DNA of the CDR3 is TGTGCCTGGAACCCGGGGGGGGGAAGGGGCTACACCTTC. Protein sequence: CAWNPGGGRGYTF.